This T cell receptor beta chain was found in a study of blood T cell repertoires in COVID-19 (dated by TCRdb to 2020 to 2022). Regarding the complete study: The collaborator samples originated in the United States, Italy and Spain and spanned the acute and convalescent phases of COVID-19. Sample metadata almost always included a de-identified subject ID, COVID-19 status, age in years and sex. The dataset comprised deeply sampled blood TCRbeta repertoires from subjects exposed to, actively infected with, or recovered from COVID-19. A freely available public database, intended as a resource for researchers studying the immune response to SARS-CoV-2, is where the repertoires were released. The samples were drawn from two sources: the first 160 participants of the ongoing ImmuneRACE study, and 950 to 1,500 subjects contributed by 6 global collaborators. The material from the prospective study consisted of cDNA or gDNA derived from T cells, B-cell-depleted T cells, or PBMCs. Where HLA class I and class II types were available, the types were taken from metadata supplied by the sample provider, not from assay-based typing.

Overall study outcomes, separate from this receptor: How much clinical and demographic metadata was included differed by source and by participant, and the metadata was provided uncurated.

This clone appeared a few times. Its antigen remains unidentified. The input lacks base qualities; no much larger clone sits a single base away. The CDR3 contains 15 residues, cysteine and phenylalanine counted. The sequence is cut down to CDR3 DNA, 45 bases in frame from base 1. As encoded in the germline V gene, CDR1 is SNHLY while CDR2 is FYNNEI. The junction shows trimming of 5 bases on V and 4 bases on J, plus 15 bases between the germline ends. The immunoSEQ Assay, a bias-controlled multiplex PCR, was used to amplify TCRbeta CDR3 regions from genomic DNA. Per the original workflow: Within the assay, amplification of reference gene primers was used to estimate how many nucleated cells each sample contained. To quantify the absolute abundance of each unique TCRbeta CDR3 rearrangement, sequence reads were collapsed and filtered. Productive Simpson clonality was computed per sample as the square root of Simpson's diversity index over productive rearrangements. The table comes from immuneACCESS by way of TCRdb, which keeps in-frame sequences with V and J called. Part of the clones is missing from these tables; in studies checked, under half for an unresolved V gene and the rest for unknown reasons. From that table come the V and J calls and clone size; the DNA was used to work out D and trimming. The sample has under 150,000 clones on record, around four fifths of them singletons. The top ten clones comprise around 6.2% of the sample.

In the prospective study, participants were about 18 to 95 years old, resided in fewer than 25 geographic areas of the United States, and were enrolled through a virtual design. In the prospective study, participants were assigned to cohorts based on the clinical history participants reported in a screening survey and a study questionnaire. Recovered participants in ImmuneRACE Cohort 3 were defined as having two consecutive negative NP/OP PCR tests, clearance from a healthcare professional, or resolution of symptoms. In the prospective study, mobile phlebotomists collected whole blood, serum and a nasopharyngeal or oropharyngeal swab from each participant. Additional blood draws and questionnaires over an approximately two-month period could optionally be provided by prospective study participants. Before DNA extraction, blood samples from the prospective study were shipped at room temperature or frozen.

The source is a woman aged 40 to 49 who had recovered from COVID-19. The sample was PBMCs or T cells enriched from blood (not recorded which). Here the chain combines TRBV2 and TRBJ2-1; a tentative D call is TRBD2 (5 bases match). The CDR3 region has the sequence CASSPREFLYNEQFF. The DNA is as follows: TGTGCCAGCAGTCCTAGGGAGTTTCTATACAATGAGCAGTTCTTC.